Listed here are 5 T cell receptor beta chains from one sample, sequenced in a study of prognosis after radiotherapy for stage I lung cancer (dated by TCRdb to 2020 to 2023). The listed sequencing device is Illumina HiSeq 3000. Two rounds of multiplex PCR were used to amplify the TCR beta CDR3 region from genomic DNA. In the first PCR round, primers specific to each TRBV and TRBJ gene were used, and the primer sequences were filed in Chinese patent CN105087789A. TCRdb reran the public reads through fastp at Q25 and MiXCR, keeping productive beta chains. Under each unique CDR3 protein, matching rows form one entry showing the most common genes and DNA. This sample is represented by about 22,000 distinct CDR3 sequences; about two fifths of them were singletons. The biggest ten clones account for roughly 21% of the sample. The sample consisted of PBMCs, taken before or after stereotactic body radiation therapy (not recorded which). The receptors shown here come from a donor over 45 with non-small cell lung cancer.

In its sample, this clonotype ranks as medium-sized. V usage is TRBV9 and J usage is TRBJ1-6; TRBD1 is a possible D gene (6 bases). Between the trimmed V and J ends, which lost 0 bases and 10 bases, there was a span of 14 bases. Germline V gene data show CDR1 as SGDLS and CDR2 as YYNGEE. This CDR3 contains 15 residues. CDR3 amino acids: CASSVDHRVGSPLHF. DNA of the CDR3: TGTGCCAGCAGCGTAGATCACAGGGTAGGGTCACCCCTCCACTTT.

This clonotype was detected ten times or more. The chain has TRBV30 and TRBJ1-5, with a possible D match to TRBD1 (6 bases). Germline V CDR1 and CDR2: GTSNPN, SVGIG (reference sequence). The CDR3 extends over 14 amino acids. The V and J ends lost 5 bases and 5 bases respectively, with 16 bases between them. The CDR3 is CAWPPGGGDQPQHF. The DNA for the CDR3 is TGTGCCTGGCCCCCCGGTGGGGGCGATCAGCCCCAGCATTTT.

This clonotype was found many times. The CDR3 protein is CASSSRPAGLLGNTIYF. CDR3 bases: TGTGCCAGCAGCTCCCGCCCGGCAGGCCTCTTAGGAAACACCATATATTTT. The genes are TRBV12-3 or TRBV12-4 and TRBJ1-3; D unclear. The CDR3 spans 17 residues. V was pared by 6 bases and J by 4 bases, with 22 bases between.

The chain carries TRBV30 and TRBJ1-3, with D uncertain. CDR1 is GTSNPN, CDR2 SVGIG, per germline (reference sequence). The CDR3 totals 14 residues. V was shortened by 0 bases and J by 0 bases, with 6 bases between the two germline ends. The CDR3 DNA reads TGTGCCTGGAGTGTAGGCAACTCTGGAAACACCATATATTTT. This translates into CAWSVGNSGNTIYF. The full variable domain, with the rest looked up from reference TRBV30 and TRBJ1-3, is SQTIHQWPATLVQPVGSPLSLECTVEGTSNPNLYWYRQAAGRGLQLLFYSVGIGQISSEVPQNLSASRPQDRQFILSSKKLLLSDSGFYLCAWSVGNSGNTIYFGEGSWLTVV.

This clonotype was seen at least ten times. This chain joins TRBV20-1 and TRBJ2-7; 13 bases fit TRBD2. The CDR3 contains 15 residues. Germline V gives CDR1 DFQATT, CDR2 SNEGSKA (reference sequence). V was pared by 6 bases and J by 2 bases, with 7 bases of the junction left unmatched. The CDR3 is CSASGLAGRTYEQYF. CDR3 in DNA: TGCAGTGCATCGGGACTAGCGGGAAGGACCTACGAGCAGTACTTC.